This TCR beta chain originates from a study of early T cells in non-severe SARS-CoV-2 infection. Overall study context: The chains were unpaired, and the sequenced material was bulk RNA from unsorted whole blood.

General study results and limits: There was a bias toward anti-spike CD8 responses in VDJdb matching, which missed private and CD4 specificities.

Germline V gene sequence: CDR1 DFQATT, CDR2 SNEGSKA (reference sequence). The trim removed 3 bases at V and 2 bases at J, leaving 0 bases unmatched. The CDR3 length is 13 residues. Notes on this clonotype: As yet, its antigen is unknown.

cDNA molecules, individually, were tagged with unique molecular identifiers. TCRdb analysed the 5' RACE reads with MiXCR anew, one entry per CDR3 protein. The table shows about 37,000 distinct CDR3 sequences, with approximately 6.3% occurring only once. This chain connects TRBV20-1 to TRBJ2-1; 8 bases are a match to TRBD2. The source of this sequence is an adult who was a healthcare worker with PCR-confirmed SARS-CoV-2 infection or an uninfected control (not recorded which). Material: whole blood. CDR3 DNA: TGCAGTGCTAGCGGGAGGGCCTACAATGAGCAGTTCTTC. Translated: CSASGRAYNEQFF.